The 22 T cell receptor beta chains below were found in one sample sequenced in a study of T cells in Graves' hyperthyroidism and ophthalmopathy. The CDR3 regions of TCR beta were amplified from RNA transcripts. TCR CDR3 regions were first amplified by RT-PCR with HTBI primers. A single record per CDR3 protein comes from TCRdb applying MiXCR to the multiplex PCR reads. Of 650,000 to 750,000 distinct CDR3 sequences listed, 14% were seen once; the top ten hold roughly 10%. Sequenced material: blood. The receptors were gathered from a young woman with Graves' hyperthyroidism.

There are a few counts of this clonotype. The gene calls are TRBV19 and TRBJ2-1, with TRBD2 as a possible D gene (5 bases). The length of the CDR3 is 14 residues. Germline V gives CDR1 LNHDA, CDR2 SQIVND (reference sequence). The V gene lost 2 bases and the J gene lost 5 bases, with 10 bases spanning the gap. CDR3 coding DNA: TGTGCCAGTAGTATAACCGCCGGGGACAATGAGCAGTTCTTC. It yields the protein CASSITAGDNEQFF. Combining the CDR3 with reference TRBV19 and TRBJ2-1 gives the whole variable domain DGGITQSPKYLFRKEGQNVTLSCEQNLNHDAMYWYRQDPGQGLRLIYYSQIVNDFQKGDIAEGYSVSREKKESFPLTVTSAQKNPTAFYLCASSITAGDNEQFFGPGTRLTVL.

This clonotype was counted a few times. This chain uses TRBV25-1 with TRBJ2-4; D possibly corresponds to TRBD1 (6 bases). Germline V gene data show CDR1 as MGHDK and CDR2 as SYGVNS. This CDR3 region has 16 residues. V lost 2 bases to trimming and J lost 5 bases, with 16 bases between them. CDR3 loop: CASSETQGFIENIQYF. The CDR3 DNA sequence: TGTGCCAGCAGTGAAACCCAGGGGTTTATCGAAAACATTCAGTACTTC.

This clonotype was observed at least ten times. The rearrangement uses TRBV7-2 and TRBJ2-7; D may be TRBD2 (6 bases). Trimming shortened V by 0 bases and J by 0 bases, and 15 bases separated the two germline ends. The germline gives CDR1 SGHTA, CDR2 FQGNSA. The CDR3 is made up of 17 amino acids. The CDR3 DNA sequence: TGTGCCAGCAGCTTAGCGTGGGGTAGCGGTAGCTCCTACGAGCAGTACTTC. It encodes CASSLAWGSGSSYEQYF. Drawing the rest from reference TRBV7-2 and TRBJ2-7, the complete variable domain is GAGVSQSPSNKVTEKGKDVELRCDPISGHTALYWYRQSLGQGLEFLIYFQGNSAPDKSGLPSDRFSAERTGGSVSTLTIQRTQQEDSAVYLCASSLAWGSGSSYEQYFGPGTRLTVT.

There are many counts of this clonotype. V and J are TRBV20-1 and TRBJ2-1, with D unclear. Germline CDR1 DFQATT, CDR2 SNEGSKA (reference sequence). V was cut by 6 bases and J by 2 bases, with 17 bases left in between. This CDR3 spans 15 amino acids. The chain's CDR3 is CSAPMLVAPYNEQFF. DNA of the CDR3: TGCAGTGCCCCGATGTTGGTAGCCCCCTACAATGAGCAGTTCTTC.

This clonotype was observed many times. This chain uses TRBV12-3 or TRBV12-4 with TRBJ1-1; D not certain. The CDR3 is made up of 14 amino acids. Between the trimmed V and J ends, which lost 2 bases and 0 bases, there was a span of 7 bases. In nucleotides, the CDR3 is TGTGCCAGCAGTTTAACGTTGGTGAACACTGAAGCTTTCTTT. Protein: CASSLTLVNTEAFF.

This clonotype was seen a few times. The chain carries TRBV7-3 and TRBJ2-1; 8 bases line up with TRBD2. This CDR3 has 16 residues. V gave up 5 bases and J gave up 5 bases; unmatched junction bases: 11. Germline values: CDR1 SGHTA, CDR2 FQGTGA. CDR3 protein: CASSPALAGTHNEQFF. The CDR3 DNA is TGTGCCAGCAGCCCGGCTCTAGCGGGTACCCACAATGAGCAGTTCTTC.

In this sample, this clonotype turned up many times. The rearrangement joins TRBV2 to TRBJ2-7; TRBD1 agrees at 7 bases. The length of the CDR3 is 13 residues. With 10 bases clipped from V and 4 bases from J, the junction kept 10 bases outside the gene matches. Germline CDR1 is SNHLY and CDR2 is FYNNEI. In DNA, the CDR3 is TGTGCCAACCGACAGGGAGAGTTATACGAGCAGTACTTC. Encoded protein: CANRQGELYEQYF.

With regard to this clonotype: A much larger clone sits a single nucleotide away, making a read error possible. The CDR3 end shows no conserved phenylalanine or tryptophan, and so a read error is likely. V usage is TRBV7-9 and J usage is TRBJ2-5; D is possibly TRBD1 (7 bases). From germline, CDR1 is SEHNR and CDR2 FQNEAQ (reference sequence). CDR3 size: 16 residues. V was cut by 3 bases and J by 5 bases, with 19 bases left in between. The CDR3, as DNA: TGTGCCAGCAGCTTCTTCGCGGGGACCAGGGGGGAGACCCAGTACTTG. Protein sequence: CASSFFAGTRGETQYL.

This clonotype was observed a handful of times. The gene calls are TRBV4-3 and TRBJ1-2; TRBD1 aligns across 7 bases. Germline CDR1 is LGHNA and CDR2 is YSLEER. The length of the CDR3 is 14 residues. After removal of 8 bases from V and 4 bases from J, the junction contained 10 bases not matched to a gene. The CDR3 nucleotides read TGCGCCAGCTCCCGGAGTCAGGGGGGCTATGGCTACACCTTC. Residues: CASSRSQGGYGYTF.

Concerning this clonotype itself: Since a much larger clone is just one base distant, this may be a read error. V is TRBV7-8 and J is TRBJ1-4; no reliable D call. CDR3 size: 14 residues. Germline V gene sequence: CDR1 SGHVS, CDR2 FQNEAQ. V shed 3 bases and J shed 9 bases, with 14 bases lying between them. The CDR3 region has the DNA TGTGCCAGCAGCTTTCGGTCGGGGATTAAAAAACTGTTTTTT. Protein: CASSFRSGIKKLFF.

The table lists this clonotype with many counts. The chain joins TRBV2 to TRBJ2-1, with a weak D call TRBD1 (5 bases). There are 16 residues in the CDR3. Trimming removed 5 bases from V and 4 bases from J, with 18 bases in between. The germline CDR1 and CDR2 sequences are SNHLY and FYNNEI. The CDR3 is CASSWVGRIAYNEQFF. Written as DNA, the CDR3 is TGTGCCAGCAGTTGGGTGGGGCGGATCGCTTACAATGAGCAGTTCTTC.

This clonotype was counted many times. The chain links TRBV6-1 to TRBJ2-2; 9 nucleotides align to TRBD2. The germline gives CDR1 MNHNS, CDR2 SASEGT. V shed 6 bases and J 5 bases; nucleotides not matched to a gene: 4. CDR3 length: 14 residues. CDR3 DNA sequence: TGTGCCAGCAGGATAGCGGGAGTAACCGGGGAGCTGTTTTTT. This gives the protein CASRIAGVTGELFF.

At least ten counts were recorded for this clonotype. The chain recombines TRBV9 with TRBJ2-5; the D is unclear. Germline V gene data show CDR1 as SGDLS and CDR2 as YYNGEE. The CDR3 totals 12 residues. V was trimmed by 0 bases and J by 3 bases, leaving 3 bases between them. CDR3 nucleotides: TGTGCCAGCAGCGTAGCCGAAGAGACCCAGTACTTC. Encoded protein: CASSVAEETQYF.

This chain links TRBV12-3 or TRBV12-4 with TRBJ1-5; D not certain. The CDR3 covers 13 residues. V lost 10 bases, J lost 6 bases, and 16 bases lay in between. CDR3 sequence: CATGGGRGQPQHF. The CDR3 region has the DNA TGTGCCACCGGTGGAGGACGGGGTCAGCCCCAGCATTTT.

The table lists this clonotype with a few counts. The chain recombines TRBV5-1 with TRBJ2-3; D unclear. The V end lost 0 bases, the J end lost 4 bases, and 12 bases lay between the germline ends. This CDR3 is built from 15 residues. Germline-derived CDR1 and CDR2 are SGHRS and YFSETQ. The DNA of the CDR3 is TGCGCCAGCAGCTTGGACTCTTTCGTCCCAGATACGCAGTATTTT. It codes for CASSLDSFVPDTQYF. Based on the CDR3 plus reference TRBV5-1 and TRBJ2-3, the full variable domain is KAGVTQTPRYLIKTRGQQVTLSCSPISGHRSVSWYQQTPGQGLQFLFEYFSETQRNKGNFPGRFSGRQFSNSRSEMNVSTLELGDSALYLCASSLDSFVPDTQYFGPGTRLTVL.

Only a few counts were recorded for this clonotype. At one boundary the junction diverges from the germline segment, which might be a read error. The chain links TRBV27 to TRBJ2-7; the D is unclear. CDR1 and CDR2 (germline): MNHEY, SMNVEV (reference sequence). The CDR3 contains 16 residues. CDR3 nucleotide sequence: TGTGCCAACAGTTTTATCGCGCCAGTTAGCTCCTACGAGCAGTACTTC. It yields the protein CANSFIAPVSSYEQYF.

The sample holds a few counts of this clonotype. V gene TRBV18 combines with J gene TRBJ1-4; TRBD1 matches 12 bases. Trimming at V came to 5 bases and at J to 8 bases, leaving 6 bases not matched to a gene. The length of the CDR3 is 15 residues. In germline, CDR1 is KGHSH, CDR2 LQKENI. Here the CDR3 reads CASSTGTGGAEKLFF. CDR3 nucleotide sequence: TGTGCCAGCTCAACCGGGACAGGGGGCGCAGAAAAACTGTTTTTT. Filled out from reference TRBV18 and TRBJ1-4, the complete variable domain reads NAGVMQNPRHLVRRRGQEARLRCSPMKGHSHVYWYRQLPEEGLKFMVYLQKENIIDESGMPKERFSAEFPKEGPSILRIQQVVRGDSAAYFCASSTGTGGAEKLFFGSGTQLSVL.

This clonotype showed up just a few times. CDR3 region: CSARKGTNTEAFF. CDR3 DNA: TGCAGCGCCCGGAAGGGGACGAACACTGAAGCTTTCTTT. The chain combines TRBV29-1 with TRBJ1-1; D possibly corresponds to TRBD1 (5 bases). The CDR3 extends over 13 amino acids. The germline CDR1 and CDR2 sequences are SQVTM and ANQGSEA. Trimming left V 7 bases short and J 1 base short, with 13 bases between.

This clonotype was seen repeatedly, ten times or more. This chain uses TRBV5-1 with TRBJ2-1; 11 nucleotides align to TRBD2. The CDR3 is 15 residues long. CDR1 SGHRS and CDR2 YFSETQ come from the germline V gene. V lost 2 bases, J lost 3 bases, and 1 base stayed unmatched. CDR3 residues: CASSFTSGSYNEQFF. The CDR3 DNA sequence: TGCGCCAGCAGCTTTACTAGCGGGAGCTACAATGAGCAGTTCTTC. The whole variable domain, filled in from reference TRBV5-1 and TRBJ2-1, reads KAGVTQTPRYLIKTRGQQVTLSCSPISGHRSVSWYQQTPGQGLQFLFEYFSETQRNKGNFPGRFSGRQFSNSRSEMNVSTLELGDSALYLCASSFTSGSYNEQFFGPGTRLTVL.

The table lists this clonotype with many counts. The chain links TRBV15 to TRBJ1-6; TRBD1 aligns across 9 bases. The CDR3 extends over 14 amino acids. After removal of 5 bases from V and 9 bases from J, the junction contained 5 bases not matched to a gene. Germline V CDR1 and CDR2: LNHNV, YYDKDF (reference sequence). The CDR3 loop reads CATSGRTGVSPLHF. The CDR3 nucleotides read TGTGCCACCAGCGGAAGGACAGGGGTTTCACCCCTCCACTTT. The full variable domain, rest sourced from reference TRBV15 and TRBJ1-6, is DAMVIQNPRYQVTQFGKPVTLSCSQTLNHNVMYWYQQKSSQAPKLLFHYYDKDFNNEADTPDNFQSRRPNTSFCFLDIRSPGLGDTAMYLCATSGRTGVSPLHFGNGTRLTVT.

This clonotype occurred many times. The chain joins TRBV6-2 or TRBV6-3 to TRBJ2-1; 7 bases are a match to TRBD2. V trimming: 2 bases; J trimming: 7 bases; junction bases outside the gene matches: 17. This CDR3 comprises 18 residues. Germline V CDR1 and CDR2: MNHEY, SVGEGT. The CDR3 loop reads CASSYGLSMLAAANEQFF. In nucleotides, the CDR3 is TGTGCCAGCAGTTACGGGTTGTCTATGCTAGCGGCGGCGAATGAGCAGTTCTTC.

The sample holds many counts of this clonotype. The gene calls are TRBV2 and TRBJ1-6; TRBD1 agrees at 8 bases. V lost 7 bases, J lost 8 bases, and 7 bases stayed unmatched. Looked up from germline, CDR1 is SNHLY and CDR2 is FYNNEI. The CDR3 loop spans 14 amino acids. CDR3 region: CASKPRGPDSPLHF. DNA for the CDR3: TGTGCCAGCAAACCCAGGGGGCCGGATTCACCCCTCCACTTT.